Each of the 31 T cell receptor beta chains below was sequenced from the same sample in a study of blood T cell repertoires in COVID-19. Sequencing used immunoSEQ multiplex PCR; TCRdb keeps in-frame clones, though not all of them. The sample contains over 130,000 clones, 76% of which appear only once. Sequenced input: peripheral blood. All receptors come from a woman of 80 years or more with active or convalescent COVID-19.

The chain uses TRBV12-3 or TRBV12-4 and TRBJ1-1; maybe TRBD1 (5 bases). Trimming took off 7 bases at V and 7 bases at J, with 10 bases between the two ends. This CDR3 has 11 amino acids. CDR3 loop: CASTIGGEAFF. The CDR3 region has the DNA TGTGCCAGCACCATCGGGGGTGAAGCTTTCTTT.

This rearrangement joins TRBV2 to TRBJ2-5, with D perhaps matching TRBD1 (6 bases). In germline, CDR1 is SNHLY, CDR2 FYNNEI. The CDR3 runs 14 residues. Trimming shortened V by 5 bases and J by 4 bases, and 14 bases separated the two germline ends. CDR3 region: CASSRGGRRETQYF. DNA for the CDR3: TGTGCCAGCAGTCGAGGGGGACGGCGAGAGACCCAGTACTTC.

The J gene is TRBJ1-5, the V gene TRBV30; TRBD1 is a possible D gene (5 bases). This CDR3 contains 15 residues. The germline CDR1 and CDR2 sequences are GTSNPN and SVGIG (reference sequence). V was trimmed by 1 base and J by 3 bases, leaving 13 bases between them. The CDR3 DNA reads as TGTGCCTGGAGTGGGGGGGGAGGGCTCAATCAGCCCCAGCATTTT. Translated: CAWSGGGGLNQPQHF. Filled out from reference TRBV30 and TRBJ1-5, the complete variable domain reads SQTIHQWPATLVQPVGSPLSLECTVEGTSNPNLYWYRQAAGRGLQLLFYSVGIGQISSEVPQNLSASRPQDRQFILSSKKLLLSDSGFYLCAWSGGGGLNQPQHFGDGTRLSIL.

This clone came up a few times. The genes are TRBV6-5 and TRBJ1-3; D may be TRBD1 (5 bases). The CDR3 runs to 15 residues. Germline V gives CDR1 MNHEY, CDR2 SVGAGI. V lost 5 bases to trimming and J lost 0 bases, with 11 bases between them. CDR3 protein: CASSPTANSGNTIYF. CDR3 DNA: TGTGCCAGCAGTCCGACAGCGAACTCTGGAAACACCATATATTTT.

The chain carries TRBV25-1 and TRBJ2-7, with D possibly matching TRBD1 (5 bases). Trimming stripped 5 bases from V and 5 bases from J, with 16 bases between. The CDR3 is made up of 14 amino acids. Per the germline V gene, CDR1 is MGHDK and CDR2 is SYGVNS. DNA for the CDR3: TGTGCCAGCAGTAAGGGTTCAGGGCCAAACGAGCAGTACTTC. The encoded protein is CASSKGSGPNEQYF.

CDR3 residues: CASSLIVSNQPQHF. CDR3 sequence (DNA): TGTGCCAGCAGCTTAATCGTGTCCAATCAGCCCCAGCATTTT. This sequence joins TRBV7-3 and TRBJ1-5, with D hard to call. V lost 1 base and J lost 3, with 7 bases in between. Germline CDR1 is SGHTA and CDR2 is FQGTGA. The CDR3 contains 14 residues.

The chain links TRBV2 to TRBJ2-1, with TRBD2 matching over 10 bases. J was trimmed by 5 bases and V by 6 bases; bases with no gene match: 7. The CDR3 has 15 residues. Germline CDR1 and CDR2: SNHLY and FYNNEI. Here the CDR3 DNA reads TGTGCCAGCAGATTAGCGGGGGGACCCAACAATGAGCAGTTCTTC. Translation: CASRLAGGPNNEQFF. Variable domain in full (rest from reference TRBV2 and TRBJ2-1): EPEVTQTPSHQVTQMGQEVILRCVPISNHLYFYWYRQILGQKVEFLVSFYNNEISEKSEIFDDQFSVERPDGSNFTLKIRSTKLEDSAMYFCASRLAGGPNNEQFFGPGTRLTVL.

In its sample, this clone was seen once. This chain joins TRBV19 and TRBJ2-1, with 9 bases lining up with TRBD2. There are 15 residues in the CDR3. In germline, CDR1 is LNHDA, CDR2 SQIVND (reference sequence). Germline trimming cut 2 bases from V and 7 bases from J; bases unmatched to any gene: 6. The CDR3 here is CASSILAGGLNEQFF. The CDR3 DNA sequence: TGTGCCAGTAGTATACTGGCGGGGGGGCTTAATGAGCAGTTCTTC.

The chain carries TRBV3-1 (or the pseudogene TRBV3-2) and TRBJ1-2, with TRBD1 matching over 7 bases. The J segment lost 3 bases and the V segment lost 9 bases, leaving 4 bases of the junction unmatched. The CDR3 covers 12 residues. Per the germline V gene, CDR1 is LGHDT and CDR2 is YNNKEL (reference sequence). The CDR3 region has the DNA TGTGCCAGTAGACAGGGTGACTATGGCTACACCTTC. This sequence encodes CASRQGDYGYTF.

The V gene is TRBV7-2, the J gene TRBJ2-1, with 9 bases aligning to TRBD1. The CDR3 length is 16 residues. Germline CDR1 and CDR2: SGHTA and FQGNSA. V was clipped by 5 bases and J by 2 bases; unmatched bases: 7. The CDR3 nucleotides read TGTGCCAGCAGCGTAGAGCGGACAGGGGCCTACAATGAGCAGTTCTTC. Its protein product is CASSVERTGAYNEQFF. Based on the CDR3 plus reference TRBV7-2 and TRBJ2-1, the full variable domain is GAGVSQSPSNKVTEKGKDVELRCDPISGHTALYWYRQSLGQGLEFLIYFQGNSAPDKSGLPSDRFSAERTGGSVSTLTIQRTQQEDSAVYLCASSVERTGAYNEQFFGPGTRLTVL.

The chain recombines TRBV12-3 or TRBV12-4 with TRBJ1-5, with TRBD1 matching over 7 bases. Losses at the gene ends were 3 bases for V and 7 bases for J; bases not matched to a gene: 3. The CDR3 loop spans 13 amino acids. CDR3 in amino acids: CASSFTGDQPQHF. CDR3 nucleotides: TGTGCCAGCAGTTTCACAGGGGACCAGCCCCAGCATTTT.

The CDR3 DNA follows: TGTGCCACCAGCAGAGATCCTACCTACGAGCAGTACTTC. It specifies CATSRDPTYEQYF. V is TRBV15 and J is TRBJ2-7; the D is unclear. V lost 0 bases and J lost 2, with 5 bases in between. Germline assignment: CDR1 LNHNV and CDR2 YYDKDF (reference sequence). This CDR3 is built from 13 residues.

The chain is built from TRBV6-4 and TRBJ1-2, with D hard to call. The V and J ends lost 1 base and 5 bases respectively, with 14 bases between them. This CDR3 is 15 amino acids long. The germline V gene has CDR1 MRHNA and CDR2 SNTAGT. The CDR3 coding sequence is TGTGCCAGCAGTGACTGGGTAGGGAGTTGGTATGGCTACACCTTC. It specifies CASSDWVGSWYGYTF.

This chain connects TRBV4-2 to TRBJ1-3; the D is unclear. The germline gives CDR1 LGHNA, CDR2 YNFKEQ. The CDR3 has 15 amino acids. V lost 0 bases and J lost 0, with 6 bases in between. CDR3: CASSQELYSGNTIYF. CDR3 nucleotides: TGTGCCAGCAGCCAAGAACTCTACTCTGGAAACACCATATATTTT.

The genes are TRBV18 and TRBJ1-6; D might be TRBD1 (5 bases). The CDR3 length is 14 residues. Trimming pared 3 bases from V and 12 bases from J, leaving 15 bases between. Germline V gene lookup returns CDR1 KGHSH and CDR2 LQKENI. The CDR3 here is CASSPGLTIEPLHF. The CDR3 nucleotides are TGTGCCAGCTCACCGGGACTCACCATTGAACCCCTCCACTTT.

The chain recombines TRBV3-1 (or the pseudogene TRBV3-2) with TRBJ2-6; D is unresolved. The V gene's germline CDR1 is LGHDT and CDR2 YNNKEL (reference sequence). This CDR3 has 18 residues. The V gene lost 4 bases and the J gene lost 2 bases, with 18 bases spanning the gap. CDR3 sequence reads: CASSRRMVGLAGANVLTF. CDR3 DNA: TGTGCCAGCAGCCGACGCATGGTCGGGTTGGCTGGGGCCAACGTCCTGACTTTC.

The chain couples TRBV9 to TRBJ1-2; D is unresolved. The germline CDR1 and CDR2 sequences are SGDLS and YYNGEE. This CDR3 has 16 amino acids. Trimming removed 0 bases from V and 2 bases from J, with 14 bases in between. CDR3 in amino acids: CASSVAHRAKNYGYTF. CDR3 sequence (DNA): TGTGCCAGCAGCGTAGCGCACCGCGCCAAGAACTATGGCTACACCTTC.

This clone has a handful of counts. This sequence joins TRBV14 and TRBJ1-1; maybe TRBD1 (6 bases). Germline V gene sequence: CDR1 SGHDN, CDR2 FVKESK. The V end was cut by 0 bases, the J end by 3 bases, with 23 bases between. The CDR3 loop spans 19 amino acids. CDR3 nucleotides: TGTGCCAGCAGCCAAGATCGGAGTGGGACATCCCGCGGAGACACTGAAGCTTTCTTT. It yields the protein CASSQDRSGTSRGDTEAFF.

The chain links TRBV5-1 to TRBJ2-3; the D gene is possibly TRBD1 (6 bases). The germline CDR1 and CDR2 sequences are SGHRS and YFSETQ. The CDR3 consists of 16 residues. Trimming shortened V by 3 bases and J by 6 bases, and 20 bases separated the two germline ends. CDR3 protein: CASSSYYRDAADTQYF. The CDR3, as DNA: TGCGCCAGCAGCTCCTACTACAGGGACGCAGCGGATACGCAGTATTTT.

The V gene is TRBV7-9, the J gene TRBJ1-3; D perhaps matches TRBD1 (5 bases). Germline V lookup: CDR1 SEHNR, CDR2 FQNEAQ (reference sequence). The CDR3 extends over 15 amino acids. The V end lost 2 bases, the J end lost 4 bases, and 12 bases lay between the germline ends. The CDR3: CASSLYRQTGNTIYF. The CDR3 DNA reads TGTGCCAGCAGCTTATACCGACAGACGGGAAACACCATATATTTT.

The chain links TRBV18 to TRBJ1-1; 10 nucleotides line up with TRBD1. This CDR3 has 16 amino acids. CDR1 and CDR2 from the germline V gene are KGHSH and LQKENI. After removal of 3 bases from V and 2 bases from J, the junction contained 6 bases not matched to a gene. CDR3: CASSPGQGPYNTEAFF. The CDR3 DNA is TGTGCCAGCTCACCGGGACAGGGGCCCTACAACACTGAAGCTTTCTTT.

The chain couples TRBV7-2 to TRBJ2-7; 15 nucleotides line up with TRBD2. This CDR3 contains 14 residues. J lost 4 bases, V lost 5 bases, and 0 bases had no gene match. CDR1 and CDR2 from the germline V gene are SGHTA and FQGNSA. The CDR3 loop reads CASSGTSGGYEQYF. In nucleotides, the CDR3 is TGTGCCAGCAGCGGGACTAGCGGGGGGTACGAGCAGTACTTC. The whole variable domain, filled in from reference TRBV7-2 and TRBJ2-7, reads GAGVSQSPSNKVTEKGKDVELRCDPISGHTALYWYRQSLGQGLEFLIYFQGNSAPDKSGLPSDRFSAERTGGSVSTLTIQRTQQEDSAVYLCASSGTSGGYEQYFGPGTRLTVT.

The rearrangement links TRBV27 to TRBJ2-5; TRBD1 is a possible D gene (6 bases). This CDR3 spans 15 amino acids. The V gene's germline CDR1 is MNHEY and CDR2 SMNVEV (reference sequence). Trimming took off 1 base at V and 5 bases at J, with 14 bases between the two ends. The CDR3 region has the DNA TGTGCCAGCAGTTTATTTTCAGGGGACAAGGAGACCCAGTACTTC. Its protein product is CASSLFSGDKETQYF.

The CDR3 nucleotides read TGTGCCAGCAGCAAAACTAGCGTGGGTTGGGAGACCCAGTACTTC. This encodes CASSKTSVGWETQYF. V gene TRBV9 combines with J gene TRBJ2-5; 7 bases line up with TRBD2. Germline V gene sequence: CDR1 SGDLS, CDR2 YYNGEE. The CDR3 loop spans 15 amino acids. Trimming took 4 bases from V and 5 from J; bases not matched to a gene: 11.

This clone was found many times. The chain links TRBV5-1 to TRBJ2-2, with TRBD2 matching over 14 bases. The germline V gene encodes CDR1 SGHRS and CDR2 YFSETQ. The V segment lost 4 bases and the J segment 10 bases; nucleotides outside the gene matches: 12. There are 17 residues in the CDR3. CDR3 nucleotide sequence: TGCGCCAGCAGCCGTGGTGGGACTAGCGGGGGCATGGAGGAGCTGTTTTTT. Its translation: CASSRGGTSGGMEELFF.

V gene TRBV11-2 combines with J gene TRBJ1-2; 7 bases are a match to TRBD1. Unmatched junction bases numbered 3, after V lost 0 bases and J lost 2 bases. This CDR3 is built from 15 residues. The germline gives CDR1 SGHAT, CDR2 FQNNGV. The CDR3 DNA reads as TGTGCCAGCAGCTTAGAAGGAGGGGGCAACTATGGCTACACCTTC. This translates into CASSLEGGGNYGYTF.

This chain uses TRBV30 with TRBJ1-1; D is unresolved. CDR1 is GTSNPN and CDR2 is SVGIG in the germline V gene (reference sequence). The ends were cut back, 4 bases at V and 6 bases at J, with 15 bases in the middle. CDR3 length: 13 amino acids. CDR3 nucleotides: TGTGCCTGGACTCGGAGCGCGGCAGCTGAAGCTTTCTTT. Residues: CAWTRSAAAEAFF.

This clone was detected ten times or more. The chain is built from TRBV5-1 and TRBJ2-1, with 11 bases fitting TRBD2. CDR1 is SGHRS and CDR2 is YFSETQ in the germline V gene. With 4 bases clipped from V and 4 bases from J, the junction kept 4 bases outside the gene matches. The CDR3 is made up of 15 amino acids. CDR3 in amino acids: CASSVSGGAYNEQFF. DNA of the CDR3: TGCGCCAGCAGCGTTAGCGGGGGGGCATACAATGAGCAGTTCTTC.

This chain connects TRBV7-8 to TRBJ2-1; 8 positions agree with TRBD2. Germline CDR1 and CDR2: SGHVS and FQNEAQ. With V trimmed by 5 bases and J by 3 bases, 18 bases remained unmatched. This CDR3 has 19 amino acids. The DNA for the CDR3 is TGTGCCAGCAGCCATCCTCTGTTTGTGACTAGCGATAACTACAATGAGCAGTTCTTC. Translation gives CASSHPLFVTSDNYNEQFF. The full variable domain, rest sourced from reference TRBV7-8 and TRBJ2-1, is GAGVSQSPRYKVAKRGQDVALRCDPISGHVSLFWYQQALGQGPEFLTYFQNEAQLDKSGLPSDRFFAERPEGSVSTLKIQRTQQEDSAVYLCASSHPLFVTSDNYNEQFFGPGTRLTVL.

This chain links TRBV11-2 with TRBJ2-7; D is ambiguous. Looked up from germline, CDR1 is SGHAT and CDR2 is FQNNGV. This CDR3 comprises 14 residues. Trimming shortened V by 1 base and J by 1 base, and 8 bases separated the two germline ends. CDR3 amino acids: CASSLGHKSYEQYF. CDR3 bases: TGTGCCAGCAGCTTAGGGCACAAGTCCTACGAGCAGTACTTC.

V gene TRBV12-3 or TRBV12-4 combines with J gene TRBJ1-2, with D maybe TRBD1 (5 bases). With 5 bases removed from V and 2 bases from J, the gap between germline ends came to 9 bases. This CDR3 is built from 13 residues. This CDR3 reads CASSPTANYGYTF. The DNA for the CDR3 is TGTGCCAGCAGTCCGACAGCAAACTATGGCTACACCTTC.